The rows below give T cell receptor beta chains drawn from one sample of a study of blood T cell repertoires in COVID-19. TCRdb's table, derived via immunoSEQ multiplex PCR, lists solely in-frame clones and lacks some. In the table there are 150,000 to 200,000 clones, 87% of which are singletons. Sequenced material: peripheral blood. Receptors were obtained from a man aged 55 to 69 with active or convalescent COVID-19. Both conserved end residues are part of each CDR3. The D gene is left open where the match is weak.

v_gene: TRBV6-1; d_gene: -; CDR3aa: CASSEQALSTDTQYF
v_gene: TRBV15; d_gene: -; CDR3aa: CATSRDRGAIEQFF
v_gene: TRBV3-1/TRBV3-2; d_gene: TRBD1; CDR3aa: CASSQGQLNTEAFF
v_gene: TRBV28; d_gene: -; CDR3aa: CASSSSTLQGSSYNEQFF
v_gene: TRBV23-1; d_gene: TRBD1; CDR3aa: CASSQIKRGQGALLPGNTIYF
v_gene: TRBV10-3; d_gene: TRBD1; CDR3aa: CAISESGQGLVYGYTF
v_gene: TRBV24-1; d_gene: -; CDR3aa: CATSDLSGGNTDTQYF
v_gene: TRBV5-4; d_gene: TRBD1; CDR3aa: CASSLVGDRGLEQYF
v_gene: TRBV6-5; d_gene: TRBD1; CDR3aa: CASSGTVREQYF
v_gene: TRBV5-1; d_gene: TRBD1; CDR3aa: CASSLVGTGGSEQFF
v_gene: TRBV5-1; d_gene: TRBD1; CDR3aa: CASSLGGAGGFGSPLHF